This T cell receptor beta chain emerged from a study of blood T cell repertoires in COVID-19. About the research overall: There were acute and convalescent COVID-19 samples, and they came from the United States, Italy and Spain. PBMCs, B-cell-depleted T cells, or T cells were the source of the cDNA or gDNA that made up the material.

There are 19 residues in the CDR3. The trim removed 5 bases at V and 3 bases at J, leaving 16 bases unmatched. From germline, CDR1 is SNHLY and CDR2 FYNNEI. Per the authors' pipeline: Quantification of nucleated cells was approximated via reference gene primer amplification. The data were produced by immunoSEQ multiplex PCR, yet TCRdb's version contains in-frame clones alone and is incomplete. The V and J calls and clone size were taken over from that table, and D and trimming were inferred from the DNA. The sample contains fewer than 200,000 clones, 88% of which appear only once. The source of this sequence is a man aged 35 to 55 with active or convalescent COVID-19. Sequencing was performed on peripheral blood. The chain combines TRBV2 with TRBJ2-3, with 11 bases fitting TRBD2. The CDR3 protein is CASSLGDRTSGSGTDTQYF. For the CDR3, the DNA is TGTGCCAGCAGTTTAGGGGACAGAACTAGCGGGAGTGGAACAGATACGCAGTATTTT.